What follows are 30 T cell receptor beta chains derived from one specimen sequenced in a study of blood T cell repertoires in COVID-19. Sequencing was performed with immunoSEQ multiplex PCR; in TCRdb, only in-frame clones are kept and a portion is missing. Seen here are about 220,000 clones, around 81% observed once, and the top ten hold 7.2%. The source material was peripheral blood. Every receptor here comes from a woman aged 70-85 years with acute or convalescent COVID-19.

The rearrangement uses TRBV27 and TRBJ2-1, with 8 bases identical to TRBD2. The CDR3 runs 13 residues. With 0 bases clipped from V and 15 bases from J, the junction kept 7 bases outside the gene matches. Per germline, CDR1 MNHEY and CDR2 SMNVEV (reference sequence). CDR3 residues: CASSLSPGLVGFF. The CDR3 DNA is TGTGCCAGCAGTTTATCGCCGGGACTAGTGGGGTTCTTC.

This sequence joins TRBV13 and TRBJ1-1, with D tentatively TRBD1 (5 bases). Trimming left V 4 bases short and J 8 bases short, with 8 bases between. The CDR3 is 11 residues long. Germline V gene lookup returns CDR1 PRHDT and CDR2 FYEKMQ (reference sequence). In DNA, the CDR3 is TGTGCCAGCAGCTCTTGGACAGAAGCTTTCTTT. It is translated as CASSSWTEAFF.

This clone appeared a single time. The chain has TRBV30 and TRBJ2-5; D uncertain. CDR3 length equals 13 residues. Trimming took off 0 bases at V and 5 bases at J, with 10 bases between the two ends. CDR1 is GTSNPN, CDR2 SVGIG, per germline (reference sequence). CDR3 bases: TGTGCCTGGAGTGTCCGACTGCGGGAGACCCAGTACTTC. Its protein product is CAWSVRLRETQYF.

This clone was seen more than once but under ten times. V is TRBV5-1 and J is TRBJ2-3; TRBD2 matches 11 bases. CDR3 length equals 16 residues. CDR1 is SGHRS and CDR2 is YFSETQ in the germline V gene. V gave up 7 bases and J gave up 1 base; unmatched junction bases: 8. This chain's CDR3 is CASGLAGGPRTDTQYF. CDR3 nucleotides: TGCGCCAGCGGCCTAGCGGGGGGCCCCCGCACAGATACGCAGTATTTT.

This chain links TRBV11-3 with TRBJ2-1; D may be TRBD2 (6 bases). The CDR3 is made up of 15 amino acids. Between the trimmed V and J ends, which lost 1 base and 9 bases, there was a span of 16 bases. Germline V lookup: CDR1 SGHNT, CDR2 YENEEA. CDR3 DNA: TGTGCCAGCAGCTTAGTAGACCTCCCCGGGAGTGAGCAGTTCTTC. It is translated as CASSLVDLPGSEQFF.

The chain carries TRBV24-1 and TRBJ2-3, with D possibly being TRBD2 (5 bases). CDR1 is KGHDR and CDR2 is SFDVKD in the germline V gene. Trimming took 1 base from V and 5 from J, leaving 12 bases between them. The CDR3 spans 15 residues. The CDR3 DNA follows: TGTGCCACCAGTGATTTTAGCGAGCTTCGAGATACGCAGTATTTT. Encoded protein: CATSDFSELRDTQYF.

The chain couples TRBV9 to TRBJ1-2; D is perhaps TRBD1 (6 bases). V shed 0 bases and J shed 7 bases, with 16 bases lying between them. Per germline, CDR1 SGDLS and CDR2 YYNGEE. This CDR3 has 15 residues. In nucleotides, the CDR3 is TGTGCCAGCAGCGTAGACGGGGGGGCGCGGACTGGCTACACCTTC. It codes for CASSVDGGARTGYTF.

The chain recombines TRBV7-6 with TRBJ2-3, with 10 bases aligning to TRBD2. After removal of 4 bases from V and 2 bases from J, the junction contained 9 bases not matched to a gene. The CDR3 consists of 17 residues. The germline gives CDR1 SGHVS, CDR2 FNYEAQ. This CDR3 is CASSSRISGGTTDTQYF. The CDR3 region has the DNA TGTGCCAGCAGCTCCCGAATTAGCGGGGGGACCACAGATACGCAGTATTTT.

The table lists this clone with a count of one. The chain has TRBV6-5 and TRBJ1-2; D gene uncertain. Germline assignment: CDR1 MNHEY and CDR2 SVGAGI. This CDR3 region has 12 residues. V lost 5 bases to trimming and J lost 6 bases, with 10 bases between them. This chain's CDR3 is CASSHEAHGYTF. CDR3 DNA: TGTGCCAGCAGTCACGAAGCCCATGGCTACACCTTC.

This rearrangement joins TRBV4-1 to TRBJ1-3, with 8 nucleotides matching TRBD1. Trimming cost V 2 bases and J 2 bases; bases outside gene matches: 2. From germline, CDR1 is MGHRA and CDR2 YSYEKL. This CDR3 has 15 residues. The CDR3 nucleotides read TGCGCCAGCAGCCAACAGGACAGGGCTGGAAACACCATATATTTT. This encodes CASSQQDRAGNTIYF.

This chain links TRBV27 with TRBJ1-4; 7 bases align to TRBD1. There are 15 residues in the CDR3. Trimming removed 4 bases from V and 8 bases from J; junction bases left unmatched: 10. Per the germline V gene, CDR1 is MNHEY and CDR2 is SMNVEV (reference sequence). For the CDR3, the DNA is TGTGCCAGCAGTTCCTCGATATGGGACAGCGAAAAACTGTTTTTT. As protein: CASSSSIWDSEKLFF.

The rearrangement links TRBV5-1 to TRBJ2-5, with 9 nucleotides matching TRBD2. The junction had 8 bases not matched to a gene; V was cut back by 2 bases and J by 0 bases. The CDR3 is 17 residues long. The germline V gene encodes CDR1 SGHRS and CDR2 YFSETQ. Written as DNA, the CDR3 is TGCGCCAGCAGCTTCGGTAGCGGGGGACTTAACCAAGAGACCCAGTACTTC. This codes for CASSFGSGGLNQETQYF.

The rearrangement links TRBV19 to TRBJ2-1; 7 positions match TRBD2. Germline loops: CDR1 LNHDA, CDR2 SQIVND (reference sequence). There are 15 residues in the CDR3. The V gene end was trimmed by 5 bases and the J gene end by 1 base; junction bases not matched to a gene: 5. In DNA, the CDR3 is TGTGCCAGTAGTCTCGGGGAGGGTTCCTACAATGAGCAGTTCTTC. This codes for CASSLGEGSYNEQFF. The variable domain in full, completed from reference TRBV19 and TRBJ2-1, reads DGGITQSPKYLFRKEGQNVTLSCEQNLNHDAMYWYRQDPGQGLRLIYYSQIVNDFQKGDIAEGYSVSREKKESFPLTVTSAQKNPTAFYLCASSLGEGSYNEQFFGPGTRLTVL.

The rearrangement links TRBV19 to TRBJ2-3; 9 nucleotides line up with TRBD2. The CDR3 sequence is 17 residues long. The trim removed 5 bases at V and 0 bases at J, leaving 9 bases unmatched. Germline CDR1 and CDR2: LNHDA and SQIVND (reference sequence). CDR3 residues: CASSPPGLARSTDTQYF. CDR3 coding DNA: TGTGCCAGTAGTCCACCGGGACTAGCTCGGAGCACAGATACGCAGTATTTT.

The chain joins TRBV6-5 to TRBJ1-4; D is undetermined. This CDR3 region has 12 residues. Trimming removed 6 bases at V and 5 bases at J, with 7 bases between. The V gene's germline CDR1 is MNHEY and CDR2 SVGAGI. The CDR3 here is CASRAMNEKLFF. The CDR3 region has the DNA TGTGCCAGCAGGGCCATGAATGAAAAACTGTTTTTT.

To note about this clone: At one of its ends the junction is not consistent with the germline gene, which may arise from a read error. The chain is built from TRBV5-1 and TRBJ2-2, with TRBD2 matching over 9 bases. This CDR3 contains 16 residues. Germline V lookup: CDR1 SGHRS, CDR2 YFSETQ. CDR3 in DNA: TGCGCCCGCAGCGGGACTCGCGGGGGGGCCGTCGGGGAGCTGTTTTTT. As protein: CARSGTRGGAVGELFF.

The chain combines TRBV12-5 with TRBJ2-7, with D tentatively TRBD2 (6 bases). Trimming took off 4 bases at V and 4 bases at J, with 17 bases between the two ends. This CDR3 comprises 15 residues. CDR1 is LGHNT, CDR2 FRNRAP, per germline. The CDR3 DNA sequence: TGTGCTAGTGGTTGGTACCGGGGGACCTGGTACGAGCAGTACGTC. It encodes CASGWYRGTWYEQYV.

The genes are TRBV18 and TRBJ1-1; 8 bases map to TRBD1. From germline, CDR1 is KGHSH and CDR2 LQKENI. This CDR3 region has 15 residues. Germline trimming cut 5 bases from V and 6 bases from J; bases unmatched to any gene: 11. CDR3 nucleotides: TGTGCCAGCTCAACGCTACAGGGGGTGAGGTCTGAAGCTTTCTTT. Protein: CASSTLQGVRSEAFF.

Of note for this clone: The sample contains more than one DNA sequence encoding this CDR3. The rearrangement links TRBV30 to TRBJ1-3, with no clear D. Per germline, CDR1 GTSNPN and CDR2 SVGIG (reference sequence). Trimming took 4 bases from V and 2 from J, leaving 6 bases between them. The CDR3 runs 12 residues. Here the CDR3 reads CAWTGTGNTIYF. The CDR3 DNA reads TGTGCCTGGACAGGAACTGGAAACACCATATATTTT.

This chain links TRBV6-2 or TRBV6-3 with TRBJ1-2, with 8 bases matching TRBD1. V was clipped by 6 bases and J by 4 bases; unmatched bases: 4. Per the germline V gene, CDR1 is MNHEY and CDR2 is SVGEGT. The length of the CDR3 is 13 residues. CDR3 nucleotide sequence: TGTGCCAGCAGCAACGGACAGGGCTATGGCTACACCTTC. The encoded protein is CASSNGQGYGYTF.

This clone appeared once. V is TRBV18 and J is TRBJ2-5; 9 positions match TRBD1. V lost 8 bases and J lost 5; bases outside the gene matches: 9. The CDR3 has 14 residues. The V gene's germline CDR1 is KGHSH and CDR2 LQKENI. The CDR3 loop reads CASAAGQGYETQYF. Here the CDR3 DNA reads TGTGCCAGCGCCGCGGGACAGGGCTACGAGACCCAGTACTTC.

The rearrangement uses TRBV3-1 (or the pseudogene TRBV3-2) and TRBJ2-2; weak D call: TRBD1 (5 bases). The CDR3 spans 13 residues. Trimming took off 4 bases at V and 7 bases at J, with 10 bases between the two ends. The germline gives CDR1 LGHDT, CDR2 YNNKEL (reference sequence). In DNA form, the CDR3 reads TGTGCCAGCAGCCGCTCAGACAGCGGGGAGCTGTTTTTT. Its protein is CASSRSDSGELFF.

This CDR3 reads CASSRDRDNQPQHF. CDR3 nucleotide sequence: TGTGCCAGCAGCCGGGACAGGGACAATCAGCCCCAGCATTTT. This chain uses TRBV7-8 with TRBJ1-5; 9 bases agree with TRBD1. This CDR3 is built from 14 residues. V gave up 5 bases and J gave up 3 bases; unmatched junction bases: 2. Germline V gives CDR1 SGHVS, CDR2 FQNEAQ.

This clone has only one observation. V usage is TRBV6-5 and J usage is TRBJ1-1; D is ambiguous. Trimming cost V 6 bases and J 1 base, with 12 bases left between them. The CDR3 is 14 amino acids. The germline CDR1 and CDR2 sequences are MNHEY and SVGAGI. DNA for the CDR3: TGTGCCAGCAGCCGAAGCTCCGGGAACACTGAAGCTTTCTTT. It specifies CASSRSSGNTEAFF.

This clone turned up a few times. V gene TRBV2 combines with J gene TRBJ2-2, with a tentative D call TRBD2 (7 bases). Germline CDR1 SNHLY, CDR2 FYNNEI. The CDR3 covers 15 residues. Trimming pared 7 bases from V and 3 bases from J, leaving 15 bases between. CDR3 coding DNA: TGTGCCAGCACCCGGGGAGGGGGTGACACCGGGGAGCTGTTTTTT. The encoded protein is CASTRGGGDTGELFF.

This clone appeared many times. The identical CDR3 is also encoded by other nucleotide sequences in the sample. The chain combines TRBV24-1 with TRBJ2-2, with 10 positions matching TRBD1. The V gene's germline CDR1 is KGHDR and CDR2 SFDVKD. This CDR3 has 16 residues. Trimming at V came to 3 bases and at J to 4 bases, leaving 4 bases not matched to a gene. The CDR3 loop is CATSDAGQGGTGELFF. The CDR3, as DNA: TGTGCCACCAGTGATGCTGGACAGGGGGGCACCGGGGAGCTGTTTTTT.

This chain links TRBV11-2 with TRBJ2-3, with 11 bases lining up with TRBD1. The CDR3 is 15 amino acids. Germline loops: CDR1 SGHAT, CDR2 FQNNGV. The junction had 10 bases not matched to a gene; V was cut back by 5 bases and J by 9 bases. The CDR3 DNA reads TGTGCCAGCAGCCCCTTTGGGACAGGGGGTCCCACGCAGTATTTT. It translates to CASSPFGTGGPTQYF.

The rearrangement links TRBV3-1 (or the pseudogene TRBV3-2) to TRBJ1-2; D possibly corresponds to TRBD1 (6 bases). Trimming shortened V by 1 base and J by 2 bases, and 17 bases separated the two germline ends. In germline, CDR1 is LGHDT, CDR2 YNNKEL (reference sequence). This CDR3 spans 17 amino acids. CDR3 DNA sequence: TGTGCCAGCAGCCAAGCAGGAACAGGGTGGACCAACTATGGCTACACCTTC. It is translated as CASSQAGTGWTNYGYTF.

This sequence joins TRBV5-1 and TRBJ1-2; 7 bases match TRBD1. CDR3 length: 14 residues. After removal of 0 bases from V and 4 bases from J, the junction contained 3 bases not matched to a gene. CDR1 and CDR2 from the germline V gene are SGHRS and YFSETQ. The CDR3 protein is CASSLASGGYGYTF. The CDR3, as DNA: TGCGCCAGCAGCTTGGCCTCAGGGGGCTATGGCTACACCTTC.

The rearrangement joins TRBV24-1 to TRBJ2-1; 10 nucleotides align to TRBD2. Germline CDR1 is KGHDR and CDR2 is SFDVKD. This CDR3 is built from 15 residues. The V and J ends lost 4 bases and 4 bases, in that order; junction bases with no gene match: 3. CDR3 sequence reads: CATSEAGGPYNEQFF. In DNA, the CDR3 is TGTGCCACCAGTGAAGCGGGGGGGCCGTACAATGAGCAGTTCTTC.